This is a list of T cell receptor beta chains from one sample in a study of Ad26.COV2.S vaccination and SARS-CoV-2 variants. TCRdb keeps only in-frame clones here, not all; method: immunoSEQ multiplex PCR. The sample carries about 350,000 clones, about 89% recorded once. The input for sequencing was peripheral blood, taken in a trial of Ad26.COV2.S vaccine versus placebo. Source of these receptors: a person between 18 and 65 years old who received the Ad26.COV2.S COVID-19 vaccine or a placebo. CDR3s include the opening cysteine and the closing phenylalanine or tryptophan. The D gene is left open where the match is weak. A clone size is listed for some rows: how often the clone was seen (once, few, many), or a class if it is expanded.

V,D,size,J,CDR3,DNA
TRBV7-4,.,.,TRBJ2-7,CASSLGEIRSCFIHEQYF,TGTGCCAGCAGCTTGGGGGAGATTCGTAGCTGTTTCATCCACGAGCAGTACTTC
TRBV5-1,TRBD1,.,TRBJ1-1,CASSRTGDGLIMNTEAFF,TGCGCCAGCAGCCGGACAGGGGACGGTCTGATCATGAACACTGAAGCTTTCTTT
TRBV24-1,.,.,TRBJ2-1,CATSAPPGDEQFF,TGTGCCACCAGTGCCCCCCCGGGAGATGAGCAGTTCTTC
TRBV5-1,.,few,TRBJ1-6,CASSLAQGYSSPLHF,TGCGCCAGCAGCTTGGCCCAGGGTTACTCTTCACCCCTCCACTTT
TRBV5-4,.,once,TRBJ1-2,CASSLAGAMTYGYTF,TGTGCCAGCAGCTTGGCGGGGGCGATGACTTATGGCTACACCTTC
TRBV2,TRBD1,.,TRBJ1-6,CASRGQGSSPLHF,TGTGCCAGCCGGGGACAGGGGAGTTCACCCCTCCACTTT
TRBV30,.,.,TRBJ1-1,CAWSVSFEGNTEAFF,TGTGCCTGGAGTGTAAGCTTTGAGGGGAACACTGAAGCTTTCTTT
TRBV7-9,.,once,TRBJ2-1,CASSLAAGGQGSDEQFF,TGTGCCAGCAGCTTAGCGGCTGGGGGGCAGGGTAGCGATGAGCAGTTCTTC
TRBV6-5,.,.,TRBJ1-4,CASSRGQWSDQKLFF,TGTGCCAGCAGTCGAGGACAGTGGTCGGATCAAAAACTGTTTTTT
TRBV3-1/TRBV3-2,.,.,TRBJ2-2,CASSPGPANTGELFF,TGTGCCAGCAGCCCAGGACCGGCGAACACCGGGGAGCTGTTTTTT
TRBV19,.,.,TRBJ1-2,CASSIDENARDLIYGYTF,TGTGCCAGTAGTATAGATGAAAACGCCAGGGACCTGATCTATGGCTACACCTTC
TRBV2,.,.,TRBJ2-7,CASSEVTSNHYEQYF,TGTGCCAGCAGTGAAGTCACTTCTAATCACTACGAGCAGTACTTC
TRBV19,TRBD1,.,TRBJ2-3,CASSDRADTQYF,TGTGCCAGTAGTGACAGGGCAGATACGCAGTATTTT
TRBV28,TRBD1,.,TRBJ1-6,CASSTTREGTGRSPLHF,TGTGCCAGCAGCACAACCCGAGAAGGGACAGGGCGGTCACCCCTCCACTTT
TRBV11-2,.,.,TRBJ2-2,CASSLYGQTGELFF,TGTGCCAGCAGCCTATACGGACAAACCGGGGAGCTGTTTTTT
TRBV3-1/TRBV3-2,.,.,TRBJ1-2,CASSQGSGNYGYTF,TGTGCCAGCAGCCAAGGGTCGGGGAACTATGGCTACACCTTC
TRBV28,TRBD1,.,TRBJ2-1,CASSGGQGPYNEQFF,TGTGCCAGCAGTGGAGGACAGGGGCCCTACAATGAGCAGTTCTTC
TRBV9,.,.,TRBJ2-2,CASSVMGTGELFF,TGTGCCAGCAGCGTTATGGGCACCGGGGAGCTGTTTTTT
TRBV5-1,.,.,TRBJ2-1,CASSPMTTNEQFF,TGCGCCAGCAGCCCGATGACTACCAATGAGCAGTTCTTC
TRBV10-3,TRBD1,.,TRBJ1-1,CAISEGAGGETEAFF,TGTGCCATCAGTGAGGGTGCAGGGGGAGAGACTGAAGCTTTCTTT
TRBV3-1/TRBV3-2,.,few,TRBJ1-2,CASSRDRTYGYTF,TGTGCCAGCAGCCGAGACAGAACCTATGGCTACACCTTC
TRBV6-1,.,.,TRBJ2-1,CASSEGTYNEQFF,TGTGCCAGCAGTGAAGGGACCTACAATGAGCAGTTCTTC
TRBV27,TRBD1,.,TRBJ1-6,CASSSRTGYNSPLHF,TGTGCCAGCAGTTCCAGGACAGGGTATAATTCACCCCTCCACTTT
TRBV25-1,TRBD2,.,TRBJ2-7,CASSVAGGGDYEQYF,TGTGCCAGCAGCGTTGCGGGAGGGGGCGACTACGAGCAGTACTTC
TRBV7-8,TRBD1,.,TRBJ1-1,CASRLLTGTENTEAFF,TGTGCCAGCAGGCTCCTAACCGGGACAGAGAACACTGAAGCTTTCTTT
TRBV28,.,few,TRBJ2-2,CASSSSFRGNTGELFF,TGTGCCAGCAGTTCCTCCTTCCGGGGCAACACCGGGGAGCTGTTTTTT
TRBV5-1,TRBD1,.,TRBJ1-1,CASSLNPGTENTEAFF,TGCGCCAGCAGCTTAAATCCCGGGACAGAGAACACTGAAGCTTTCTTT
TRBV18,.,few,TRBJ1-1,CASSPPRGRKSETEAFF,TGTGCCAGCTCACCACCACGGGGGCGCAAGTCGGAGACTGAAGCTTTCTTT
TRBV5-1,.,.,TRBJ1-1,CASTLTGLPMNTEAFF,TGCGCCAGCACACTCACAGGGCTCCCCATGAACACTGAAGCTTTCTTT
TRBV20-1,.,once,TRBJ1-2,CSGSTNYGYTF,TGCAGTGGTAGTACTAACTATGGCTACACCTTC
TRBV11-2,TRBD2,.,TRBJ2-1,CASSRTSGGYNEQFF,TGTGCCAGCAGCCGTACTAGCGGGGGTTACAATGAGCAGTTCTTC
TRBV20-1,.,few,TRBJ2-7,CSAREGYEQYF,TGCAGTGCTAGAGAAGGTTACGAGCAGTACTTC
TRBV2,.,.,TRBJ2-7,CASSEGVGYEQYF,TGTGCCAGCAGTGAAGGGGTCGGCTACGAGCAGTACTTC
TRBV18,.,few,TRBJ1-4,CASSPLGEKLFF,TGTGCCAGCTCACCACTCGGTGAAAAACTGTTTTTT
TRBV7-9,TRBD1,.,TRBJ2-1,CASSLRQGRTYNEQFF,TGTGCCAGCAGCTTACGACAGGGGAGAACCTACAATGAGCAGTTCTTC
TRBV6-2/TRBV6-3,.,.,TRBJ1-1,CASSYHPNTEAFF,TGTGCCAGCAGTTACCACCCAAACACTGAAGCTTTCTTT
TRBV7-9,.,.,TRBJ2-1,CASSPLVTIYNEQFF,TGTGCCAGCAGCCCCTTAGTAACAATATACAATGAGCAGTTCTTC
TRBV5-6,TRBD1,.,TRBJ2-3,CASSPGQGEIDTQYF,TGTGCCAGCAGCCCGGGACAGGGGGAAATAGATACGCAGTATTTT
TRBV14,TRBD2,.,TRBJ2-5,CASSQVRTSGQETQYF,TGTGCCAGCAGCCAAGTGAGGACTAGCGGCCAAGAGACCCAGTACTTC
TRBV4-2,TRBD1,.,TRBJ2-7,CASSQDITGVGEQYF,TGTGCCAGCAGCCAAGATATTACAGGGGTCGGCGAGCAGTACTTC
TRBV7-8,.,.,TRBJ2-4,CASSLTGPPGENIQYF,TGTGCCAGCAGCTTAACAGGTCCCCCGGGGGAAAACATTCAGTACTTC
TRBV12-3/TRBV12-4,.,few,TRBJ1-1,CASSLVYGTEAFF,TGTGCCAGCAGTTTAGTCTACGGGACTGAAGCTTTCTTT
TRBV7-3,TRBD1,.,TRBJ2-1,CASSSAPGQGANEQFF,TGTGCCAGCAGCTCCGCCCCGGGACAGGGTGCCAATGAGCAGTTCTTC
TRBV28,.,.,TRBJ1-3,CASSGRGGGNTIYF,TGTGCCAGCAGTGGCCGGGGGGGAGGAAACACCATATATTTT
TRBV5-1,TRBD1,.,TRBJ1-2,CASSWSGTGLNYGYTF,TGCGCCAGCAGCTGGTCCGGGACAGGGCTTAACTATGGCTACACCTTC
TRBV6-6,.,.,TRBJ2-3,CASSYSTRELADTQYF,TGTGCCAGCAGTTACTCGACTCGGGAGTTGGCAGATACGCAGTATTTT
TRBV5-1,.,.,TRBJ2-5,CASSLVGLVSPQETQYF,TGCGCCAGCAGCTTGGTGGGACTTGTCTCACCACAAGAGACCCAGTACTTC
TRBV16,TRBD2,.,TRBJ2-1,CASSQGLAGSSYNEQFF,TGTGCCAGCAGCCAAGGACTAGCGGGCTCTTCCTACAATGAGCAGTTCTTC